A single sample is the source of the 28 T cell receptor beta chains below, sequenced in a study of cytomegalovirus exposure and HLA in healthy donors. PCR was performed using 60 Vbeta and 13 Jbeta primers. The repertoire was sequenced with immunoSEQ multiplex PCR; TCRdb's copy has only in-frame clones and lacks some. This table has under 200,000 clones, roughly 80% appearing once. The specimen sequenced was PBMCs. Receptors were obtained from a woman aged 18-30 years in good health and CMV-seronegative.

The chain joins TRBV27 to TRBJ1-5; 8 bases agree with TRBD1. This CDR3 is built from 16 residues. V gave up 5 bases and J gave up 1 base; unmatched junction bases: 7. The germline CDR1 and CDR2 sequences are MNHEY and SMNVEV (reference sequence). The CDR3 DNA follows: TGTGCCAGCAGTCCCTCACAGGGGGAAAGCAATCAGCCCCAGCATTTT. Translation gives CASSPSQGESNQPQHF.

The gene calls are TRBV7-2 and TRBJ2-1, with 12 bases lining up with TRBD2. The germline V gene encodes CDR1 SGHTA and CDR2 FQGNSA. The CDR3 length is 15 residues. The junction had 3 bases not matched to a gene; V was cut back by 5 bases and J by 4 bases. DNA for the CDR3: TGTGCCAGCAGCCGGACTAGCGGGAAGTACAATGAGCAGTTCTTC. Amino acids: CASSRTSGKYNEQFF.

This chain uses TRBV4-3 with TRBJ2-1, with D possibly matching TRBD2 (5 bases). Trimming took off 0 bases at V and 4 bases at J, with 13 bases between the two ends. The CDR3 contains 16 residues. Germline V lookup: CDR1 LGHNA, CDR2 YSLEER. The CDR3: CASSQDVAGRYNEQFF. The CDR3 DNA is TGCGCCAGCAGCCAAGATGTGGCGGGTCGATACAATGAGCAGTTCTTC.

The rearrangement links TRBV25-1 to TRBJ2-2; 10 bases line up with TRBD1. Germline-derived CDR1 and CDR2 are MGHDK and SYGVNS. Trimming took 6 bases from V and 6 from J; bases not matched to a gene: 1. The CDR3 is 13 residues long. The CDR3 DNA is TGTGCCAGCAGAGGACAGGGGGCCGGGGAGCTGTTTTTT. Translation: CASRGQGAGELFF.

This chain uses TRBV5-5 with TRBJ2-7, with 8 positions matching TRBD2. With V trimmed by 1 base and J by 7 bases, 10 bases remained unmatched. This CDR3 is built from 15 residues. The V gene's germline CDR1 is SGHKS and CDR2 YYEKEE (reference sequence). The CDR3 sequence: CASSLIAGGAREQYF. The CDR3 coding sequence is TGTGCCAGCAGCTTGATTGCGGGAGGTGCTCGAGAGCAGTACTTC.

Concerning this clone: The junction differs from germline at one of its ends, possibly a read error. This chain joins TRBV7-9 and TRBJ2-1; 7 bases are shared with TRBD2. Germline V lookup: CDR1 SEHNR, CDR2 FQNEAQ (reference sequence). The CDR3 contains 16 residues. CDR3 amino acids: CSSSVTQNRAGNEQFF. CDR3 nucleotides: TGTTCCAGCAGCGTTACCCAAAATCGAGCGGGAAATGAGCAGTTCTTC.

V is TRBV7-2 and J is TRBJ2-3; TRBD1 is a possible D gene (5 bases). The CDR3 consists of 15 residues. Germline-derived CDR1 and CDR2 are SGHTA and FQGNSA. The V gene lost 1 base and the J gene lost 1 base, with 9 bases spanning the gap. The CDR3 region has the DNA TGTGCCAGCAGCTTAGGCAGGGTAGGCACAGATACGCAGTATTTT. This sequence encodes CASSLGRVGTDTQYF.

The CDR3 sequence is CSGSGLAGHEQYF. The CDR3 region has the DNA TGCAGCGGCTCAGGGTTGGCCGGCCACGAGCAGTACTTC. This chain connects TRBV29-1 to TRBJ2-7, with D possibly matching TRBD1 (5 bases). V was trimmed by 7 bases and J by 5 bases, leaving 18 bases between them. Germline CDR1 is SQVTM and CDR2 is ANQGSEA. The CDR3 spans 13 residues.

The rearrangement links TRBV5-1 to TRBJ2-1, with 9 bases aligning to TRBD2. The V gene's germline CDR1 is SGHRS and CDR2 YFSETQ. The V segment lost 4 bases and the J segment 12 bases; nucleotides outside the gene matches: 11. The CDR3 contains 14 residues. The CDR3 sequence: CASSDVWSSGRQFF. The DNA for the CDR3 is TGCGCCAGCAGCGATGTATGGAGTAGCGGGAGGCAGTTCTTC. Full variable domain (rest looked up from reference TRBV5-1 and TRBJ2-1): KAGVTQTPRYLIKTRGQQVTLSCSPISGHRSVSWYQQTPGQGLQFLFEYFSETQRNKGNFPGRFSGRQFSNSRSEMNVSTLELGDSALYLCASSDVWSSGRQFFGPGTRLTVL.

The rearrangement joins TRBV19 to TRBJ2-2; 7 bases map to TRBD2. The CDR3 has 15 residues. Per germline, CDR1 LNHDA and CDR2 SQIVND (reference sequence). V shed 4 bases, J shed 0 bases, and the junction held 2 bases outside the gene matches. CDR3 protein: CASSKAGANTGELFF. The CDR3 coding sequence is TGTGCCAGTAGTAAGGCGGGAGCGAACACCGGGGAGCTGTTTTTT.

The chain combines TRBV5-1 with TRBJ1-1, with 7 nucleotides matching TRBD1. The V gene's germline CDR1 is SGHRS and CDR2 YFSETQ. Losses at the gene ends were 3 bases for V and 3 bases for J; bases not matched to a gene: 8. The CDR3 is made up of 15 amino acids. CDR3 amino acids: CASSSTGPLDTEAFF. In DNA, the CDR3 is TGCGCCAGCAGCTCGACAGGGCCCTTGGACACTGAAGCTTTCTTT.

In its sample, this clone was seen a few times. This sequence joins TRBV4-3 and TRBJ1-1; 10 bases are shared with TRBD1. J gave up 4 bases and V 0 bases, and 8 bases lay outside the gene matches. CDR3 length equals 17 residues. The germline V gene has CDR1 LGHNA and CDR2 YSLEER. CDR3 bases: TGCGCCAGCAGCCAAGATAGGACAGGGGGAGCGCGCACTGAAGCTTTCTTT. Protein: CASSQDRTGGARTEAFF.

The chain joins TRBV6-5 to TRBJ1-2; a possible D gene is TRBD1 (6 bases). V was cut by 6 bases and J by 7 bases, with 21 bases left in between. The CDR3 contains 15 residues. Looked up from germline, CDR1 is MNHEY and CDR2 is SVGAGI. CDR3 in amino acids: CASSPQRTEFPGYTF. The CDR3 DNA is TGTGCCAGCAGCCCTCAGAGGACAGAATTCCCTGGCTACACCTTC.

The V call is TRBV6-1, the J call TRBJ2-7; D is perhaps TRBD2 (5 bases). V was trimmed by 1 base and J by 4 bases, leaving 11 bases between them. This CDR3 is 14 amino acids long. In germline, CDR1 is MNHNS, CDR2 SASEGT. CDR3 region: CASSEGVSGYEQYF. CDR3 coding DNA: TGTGCCAGCAGTGAAGGTGTTTCGGGATACGAGCAGTACTTC.

This chain uses TRBV19 with TRBJ2-7; D is perhaps TRBD2 (5 bases). V shed 5 bases and J shed 2 bases, with 13 bases lying between them. The CDR3 spans 14 residues. The germline V gene has CDR1 LNHDA and CDR2 SQIVND (reference sequence). The CDR3 spells CASSSRETPYEQYV. DNA of the CDR3: TGTGCCAGTAGTTCCCGGGAAACCCCCTACGAGCAGTACGTC.

This clone appeared many times. Other DNA sequences of this sample code for an identical CDR3. This rearrangement joins TRBV4-3 to TRBJ1-1; D gene unclear. Germline V gives CDR1 LGHNA, CDR2 YSLEER. Trimming pared 0 bases from V and 5 bases from J, leaving 7 bases between. The CDR3 extends over 13 amino acids. The CDR3 loop reads CASSQEGGTEAFF. CDR3 nucleotide sequence: TGCGCCAGCAGCCAAGAGGGAGGAACTGAAGCTTTCTTT.

The gene calls are TRBV28 and TRBJ2-3; TRBD1 matches at 8 bases. V shed 6 bases, J shed 2 bases, and the junction held 7 bases outside the gene matches. Germline values: CDR1 MDHEN, CDR2 SYDVKM. This CDR3 has 15 residues. CDR3 residues: CASSRDRRSTDTQYF. For the CDR3, the DNA is TGTGCCAGCAGCCGGGACAGGAGGTCCACAGATACGCAGTATTTT.

Only a few counts were recorded for this clone. This chain uses TRBV7-2 with TRBJ2-7; 14 bases match TRBD2. The V gene end was trimmed by 3 bases and the J gene end by 4 bases; junction bases not matched to a gene: 5. This CDR3 has 16 residues. Germline-derived CDR1 and CDR2 are SGHTA and FQGNSA. The CDR3 nucleotides read TGTGCCAGCAGCTTGGGACTAGCGGGAGATGGGTACGAGCAGTACTTC. Protein sequence: CASSLGLAGDGYEQYF. Based on the CDR3 plus reference TRBV7-2 and TRBJ2-7, the full variable domain is GAGVSQSPSNKVTEKGKDVELRCDPISGHTALYWYRQSLGQGLEFLIYFQGNSAPDKSGLPSDRFSAERTGGSVSTLTIQRTQQEDSAVYLCASSLGLAGDGYEQYFGPGTRLTVT.

The chain uses TRBV6-5 and TRBJ2-5; TRBD2 matches 8 bases. Looked up from germline, CDR1 is MNHEY and CDR2 is SVGAGI. This CDR3 comprises 13 residues. J gave up 4 bases and V 6 bases, and 4 bases lay outside the gene matches. The CDR3 coding sequence is TGTGCCAGCAGGGGTCTAGCGGGAGAGACCCAGTACTTC. It translates to CASRGLAGETQYF.

CDR3 residues: CASSLQGARTDTQYF. The CDR3 nucleotides read TGCGCCAGCAGCTTACAGGGGGCGCGCACAGATACGCAGTATTTT. The chain uses TRBV5-1 and TRBJ2-3; 9 bases are shared with TRBD1. Germline CDR1 SGHRS, CDR2 YFSETQ. V was pared by 2 bases and J by 1 base, with 2 bases of the junction left unmatched. There are 15 residues in the CDR3.

V and J are TRBV14 and TRBJ2-7; D is ambiguous. The CDR3 covers 11 residues. The germline V and J ends were trimmed by 1 base and 6 bases, with 4 bases remaining between them. CDR1 and CDR2 (germline): SGHDN, FVKESK. The CDR3 here is CASSQGGEQYF. The CDR3 coding sequence is TGTGCCAGCAGCCAAGGCGGCGAGCAGTACTTC.

V gene TRBV18 combines with J gene TRBJ2-7; TRBD1 matches 9 bases. From germline, CDR1 is KGHSH and CDR2 LQKENI. The ends lost 0 bases at V and 3 bases at J; junction bases unmatched: 3. The CDR3 is 15 residues long. DNA of the CDR3: TGTGCCAGCTCACCACCGGGACAGGGACTCTACGAGCAGTACTTC. Translation: CASSPPGQGLYEQYF.

This clone was seen only a few times. The chain is built from TRBV21-1 and TRBJ2-2; the table's D call, TRBD1, was not checked against the DNA. TRBV21-1 is termed a pseudogene. This CDR3 is 16 amino acids long. CDR3 region: CASSKATRENTGELFF. The DNA of the CDR3 is TGTGCCAGCAGCAAAGCGACCAGGGAGAACACCGGGGAGCTGTTTTTT.

Only one count was recorded for this clone. The chain employs TRBV27 and TRBJ1-5; TRBD1 matches at 8 bases. CDR3 length equals 15 residues. Germline values: CDR1 MNHEY, CDR2 SMNVEV (reference sequence). V shed 3 bases, J shed 5 bases, and the junction held 6 bases outside the gene matches. CDR3 sequence (DNA): TGTGCCAGCAGTTTGGGCAGGGGGCCGTATCAGCCCCAGCATTTT. Translating it yields CASSLGRGPYQPQHF.

This clone appeared once. V usage is TRBV7-9 and J usage is TRBJ2-3, with TRBD2 identical over 12 bases. Per the germline V gene, CDR1 is SEHNR and CDR2 is FQNEAQ (reference sequence). The CDR3 spans 17 residues. With V trimmed by 4 bases and J by 0 bases, 5 bases remained unmatched. The CDR3, as DNA: TGTGCCAGCAGCTACAGCCTAGCGGGAGGGAGCACAGATACGCAGTATTTT. Protein: CASSYSLAGGSTDTQYF.

This clone is a singleton in its sample. This chain links TRBV19 with TRBJ1-1, with D uncertain. The CDR3 has 15 amino acids. Germline V lookup: CDR1 LNHDA, CDR2 SQIVND (reference sequence). V lost 0 bases to trimming and J lost 0 bases, with 8 bases between them. CDR3: CASSIDRPMNTEAFF. The CDR3 DNA follows: TGTGCCAGTAGTATAGACAGGCCGATGAACACTGAAGCTTTCTTT.

CDR3 sequence reads: CASSSLGGEGGYTF. CDR3 DNA sequence: TGTGCCAGCAGTTCTCTGGGAGGGGAGGGTGGCTACACCTTC. The chain links TRBV6-5 to TRBJ1-2, with D maybe TRBD1 (5 bases). The germline V and J ends were trimmed by 4 bases and 7 bases, with 16 bases remaining between them. CDR1 is MNHEY, CDR2 SVGAGI, per germline. The CDR3 loop spans 14 amino acids.

This sequence joins TRBV12-5 and TRBJ1-2; the match to TRBD1 covers 12 bases. The CDR3 has 14 amino acids. V gave up 6 bases and J gave up 8 bases; unmatched junction bases: 7. Per the germline V gene, CDR1 is LGHNT and CDR2 is FRNRAP. The CDR3 DNA reads as TGTGCTAGTGGGGGGGACAGGGGGCTGCAAGGCTACACCTTC. It specifies CASGGDRGLQGYTF.